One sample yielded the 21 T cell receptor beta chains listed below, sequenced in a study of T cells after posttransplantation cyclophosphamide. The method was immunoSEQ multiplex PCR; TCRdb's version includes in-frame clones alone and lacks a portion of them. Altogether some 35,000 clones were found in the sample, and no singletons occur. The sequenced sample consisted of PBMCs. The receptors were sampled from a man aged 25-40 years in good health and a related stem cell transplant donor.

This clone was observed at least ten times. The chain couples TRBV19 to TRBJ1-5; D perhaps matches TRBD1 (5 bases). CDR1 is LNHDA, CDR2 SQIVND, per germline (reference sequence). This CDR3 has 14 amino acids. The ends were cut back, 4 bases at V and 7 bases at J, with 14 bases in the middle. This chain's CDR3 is CASSNTGIGQPQHF. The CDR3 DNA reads TGTGCCAGTAGTAACACAGGTATAGGACAGCCCCAGCATTTT.

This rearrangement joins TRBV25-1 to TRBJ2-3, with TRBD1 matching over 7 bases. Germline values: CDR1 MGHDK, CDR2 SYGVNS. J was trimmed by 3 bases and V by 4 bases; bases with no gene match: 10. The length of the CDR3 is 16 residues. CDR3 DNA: TGTGCCAGCAGTGTCGTCCTTGACAGGGATACAGATACGCAGTATTTT. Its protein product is CASSVVLDRDTDTQYF.

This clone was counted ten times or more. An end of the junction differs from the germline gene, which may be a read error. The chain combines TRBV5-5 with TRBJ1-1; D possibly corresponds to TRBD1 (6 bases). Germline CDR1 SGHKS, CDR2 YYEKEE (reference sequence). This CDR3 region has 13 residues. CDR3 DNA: TGTGCCAGCAGCCTATGGACAGACACTCAAGCTTTCTTT. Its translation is CASSLWTDTQAFF.

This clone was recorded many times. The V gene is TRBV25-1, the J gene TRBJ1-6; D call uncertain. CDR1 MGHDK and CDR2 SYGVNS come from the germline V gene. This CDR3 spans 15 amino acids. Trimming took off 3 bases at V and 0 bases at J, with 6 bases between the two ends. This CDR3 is CASSDQSSYNSPLHF. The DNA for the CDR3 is TGTGCCAGCAGTGACCAGAGCTCCTATAATTCACCCCTCCACTTT.

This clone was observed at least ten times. The CDR3 DNA sequence: TGTGCCAGCAGCTTCGGGGACAGGGGGCTCTACGAGCAGTACTTC. Amino acids: CASSFGDRGLYEQYF. The chain uses TRBV5-8 and TRBJ2-7; 12 bases align to TRBD1. CDR1 is SGHTS and CDR2 is YDEGEE in the germline V gene. With V trimmed by 2 bases and J by 3 bases, 3 bases remained unmatched. This CDR3 spans 15 amino acids.

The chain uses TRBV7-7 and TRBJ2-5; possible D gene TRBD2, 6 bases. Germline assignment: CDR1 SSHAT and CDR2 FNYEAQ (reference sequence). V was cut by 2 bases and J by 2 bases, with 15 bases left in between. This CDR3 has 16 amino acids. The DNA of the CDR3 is TGTGCCAGCAGCTTAAGCCCCGGGGGAGGACAAGAGACCCAGTACTTC. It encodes CASSLSPGGGQETQYF.

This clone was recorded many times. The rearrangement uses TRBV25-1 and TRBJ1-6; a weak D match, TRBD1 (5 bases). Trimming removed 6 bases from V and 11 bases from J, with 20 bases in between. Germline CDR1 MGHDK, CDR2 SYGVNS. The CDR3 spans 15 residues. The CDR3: CASRAWEGTTAPLHF. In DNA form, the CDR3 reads TGTGCCAGCAGGGCATGGGAGGGTACGACAGCACCCCTCCACTTT. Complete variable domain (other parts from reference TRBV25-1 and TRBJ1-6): EADIYQTPRYLVIGTGKKITLECSQTMGHDKMYWYQQDPGMELHLIHYSYGVNSTEKGDLSSESTVSRIRTEHFPLTLESARPSHTSQYLCASRAWEGTTAPLHFGNGTRLTVT.

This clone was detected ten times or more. CDR3 nucleotides: TGTGCCAGTAGCTCGCGGCGGGGCACAGATACGCAGTATTTT. This translates into CASSSRRGTDTQYF. The genes are TRBV19 and TRBJ2-3, with D perhaps TRBD2 (5 bases). This CDR3 is built from 14 residues. V lost 6 bases to trimming and J lost 1 base, with 11 bases between them. Germline V CDR1 and CDR2: LNHDA, SQIVND (reference sequence).

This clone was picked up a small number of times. The CDR3 DNA sequence: TGTGCCAGCAGTTTACCGCATAGGCGGGGGGCGAGATACAATCAGCCCCAGCATTTT. Protein sequence: CASSLPHRRGARYNQPQHF. The V call is TRBV28, the J call TRBJ1-5; tentatively, D is TRBD1 (6 bases). This CDR3 has 19 amino acids. Trimming removed 2 bases from V and 3 bases from J, with 23 bases in between. CDR1 is MDHEN and CDR2 is SYDVKM in the germline V gene. Combining the CDR3 with reference TRBV28 and TRBJ1-5 gives the whole variable domain DVKVTQSSRYLVKRTGEKVFLECVQDMDHENMFWYRQDPGLGLRLIYFSYDVKMKEKGDIPEGYSVSREKKERFSLILESASTNQTSMYLCASSLPHRRGARYNQPQHFGDGTRLSIL.

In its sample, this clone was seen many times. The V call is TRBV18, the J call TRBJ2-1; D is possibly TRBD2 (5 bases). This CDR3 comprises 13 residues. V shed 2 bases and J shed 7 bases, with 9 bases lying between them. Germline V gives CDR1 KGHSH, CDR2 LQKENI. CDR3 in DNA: TGTGCCAGCTCACCAGGACGGACTAATGAGCAGTTCTTC. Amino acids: CASSPGRTNEQFF. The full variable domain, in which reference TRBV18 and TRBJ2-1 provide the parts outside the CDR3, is NAGVMQNPRHLVRRRGQEARLRCSPMKGHSHVYWYRQLPEEGLKFMVYLQKENIIDESGMPKERFSAEFPKEGPSILRIQQVVRGDSAAYFCASSPGRTNEQFFGPGTRLTVL.

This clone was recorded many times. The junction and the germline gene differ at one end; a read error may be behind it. The DNA of the CDR3 is TGCGCCAGCATCCAAGAATTGAGGGTTGCGGGACACGGCAATGGCTACACCTTC. Protein product: CASIQELRVAGHGNGYTF. The chain has TRBV4-3 and TRBJ1-2; TRBD1 is a possible D gene (6 bases). Germline lookup yields CDR1 LGHNA and CDR2 YSLEER. The CDR3 has 18 amino acids.

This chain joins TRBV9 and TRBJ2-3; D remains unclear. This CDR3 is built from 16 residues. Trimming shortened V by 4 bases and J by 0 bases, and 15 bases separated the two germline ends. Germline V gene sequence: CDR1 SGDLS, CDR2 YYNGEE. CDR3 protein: CASSTLPVPSTDTQYF. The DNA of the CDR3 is TGTGCCAGCAGCACCCTCCCGGTACCCAGCACAGATACGCAGTATTTT. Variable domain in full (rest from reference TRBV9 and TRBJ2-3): DSGVTQTPKHLITATGQRVTLRCSPRSGDLSVYWYQQSLDQGLQFLIQYYNGEERAKGNILERFSAQQFPDLHSELNLSSLELGDSALYFCASSTLPVPSTDTQYFGPGTRLTVL.

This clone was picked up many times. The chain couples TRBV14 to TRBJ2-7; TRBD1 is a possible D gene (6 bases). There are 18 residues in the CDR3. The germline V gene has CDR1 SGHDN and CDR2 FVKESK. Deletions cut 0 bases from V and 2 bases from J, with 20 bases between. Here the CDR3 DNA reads TGTGCCAGCAGCCAAGAGCGTACAGGGTGGACGGAGGCCTACGAGCAGTACTTC. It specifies CASSQERTGWTEAYEQYF.

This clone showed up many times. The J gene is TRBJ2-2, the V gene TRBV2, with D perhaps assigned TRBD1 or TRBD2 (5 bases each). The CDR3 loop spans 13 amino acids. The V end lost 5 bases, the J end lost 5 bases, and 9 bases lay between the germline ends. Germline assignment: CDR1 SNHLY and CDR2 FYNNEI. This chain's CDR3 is CASSTEGTGELFF. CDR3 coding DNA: TGTGCCAGCAGTACAGAGGGGACCGGGGAGCTGTTTTTT.

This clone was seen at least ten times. CDR3 loop: CASRGQGSGELFF. The CDR3 DNA follows: TGTGCCAGCAGGGGACAGGGGTCCGGGGAGCTGTTTTTT. This sequence joins TRBV5-4 and TRBJ2-2; 10 nucleotides align to TRBD1. Germline values: CDR1 SGHNT, CDR2 YYREEE (reference sequence). CDR3 size: 13 residues. Trimming at V came to 5 bases and at J to 6 bases, leaving 1 base not matched to a gene. The full variable domain, rest sourced from reference TRBV5-4 and TRBJ2-2, is ETGVTQSPTHLIKTRGQQVTLRCSSQSGHNTVSWYQQALGQGPQFIFQYYREEENGRGNFPPRFSGLQFPNYSSELNVNALELDDSALYLCASRGQGSGELFFGEGSRLTVL.

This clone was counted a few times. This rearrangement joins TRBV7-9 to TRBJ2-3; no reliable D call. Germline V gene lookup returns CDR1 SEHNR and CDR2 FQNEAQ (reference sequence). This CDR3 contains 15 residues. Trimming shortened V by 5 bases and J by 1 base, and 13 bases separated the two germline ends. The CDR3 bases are TGTGCCAGCAGCATAGGAGTTTCGGGCACAGATACGCAGTATTTT. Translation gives CASSIGVSGTDTQYF.

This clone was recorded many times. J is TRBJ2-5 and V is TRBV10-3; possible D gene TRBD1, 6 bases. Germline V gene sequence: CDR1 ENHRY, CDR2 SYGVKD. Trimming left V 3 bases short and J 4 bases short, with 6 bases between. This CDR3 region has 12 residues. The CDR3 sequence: CAISDRGETQYF. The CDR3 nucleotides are TGTGCCATCAGTGACAGGGGAGAGACCCAGTACTTC.

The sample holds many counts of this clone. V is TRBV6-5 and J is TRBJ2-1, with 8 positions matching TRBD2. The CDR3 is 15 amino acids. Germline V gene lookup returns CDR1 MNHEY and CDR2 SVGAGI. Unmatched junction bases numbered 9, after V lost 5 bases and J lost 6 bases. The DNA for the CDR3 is TGTGCCAGCAGTCCCAGCGGGGGAGTTGGCAATGAGCAGTTCTTC. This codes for CASSPSGGVGNEQFF.

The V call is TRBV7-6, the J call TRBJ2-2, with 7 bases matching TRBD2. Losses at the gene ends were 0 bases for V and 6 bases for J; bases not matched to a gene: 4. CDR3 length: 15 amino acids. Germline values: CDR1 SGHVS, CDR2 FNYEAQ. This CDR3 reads CASSLAGGVAGELFF. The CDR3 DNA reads TGTGCCAGCAGCTTAGCGGGGGGGGTTGCCGGGGAGCTGTTTTTT. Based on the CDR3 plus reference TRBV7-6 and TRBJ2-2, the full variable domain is GAGVSQSPRYKVTKRGQDVALRCDPISGHVSLYWYRQALGQGPEFLTYFNYEAQQDKSGLPNDRFSAERPEGSISTLTIQRTEQRDSAMYRCASSLAGGVAGELFFGEGSRLTVL.

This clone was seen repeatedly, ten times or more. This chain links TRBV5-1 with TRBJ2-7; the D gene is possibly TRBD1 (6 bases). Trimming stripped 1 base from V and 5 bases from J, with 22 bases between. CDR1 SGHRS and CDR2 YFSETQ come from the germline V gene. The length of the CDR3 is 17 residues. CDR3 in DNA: TGCGCCAGCAGCTTGCTTGGTGGGGGCCTGGGTACGGACGAGCAGTACTTC. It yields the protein CASSLLGGGLGTDEQYF.

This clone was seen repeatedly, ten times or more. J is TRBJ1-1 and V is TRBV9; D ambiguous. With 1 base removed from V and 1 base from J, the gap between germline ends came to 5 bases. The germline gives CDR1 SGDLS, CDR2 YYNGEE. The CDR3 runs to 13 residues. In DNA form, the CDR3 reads TGTGCCAGCAGCGTAAAAGGGAACACTGAAGCTTTCTTT. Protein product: CASSVKGNTEAFF.